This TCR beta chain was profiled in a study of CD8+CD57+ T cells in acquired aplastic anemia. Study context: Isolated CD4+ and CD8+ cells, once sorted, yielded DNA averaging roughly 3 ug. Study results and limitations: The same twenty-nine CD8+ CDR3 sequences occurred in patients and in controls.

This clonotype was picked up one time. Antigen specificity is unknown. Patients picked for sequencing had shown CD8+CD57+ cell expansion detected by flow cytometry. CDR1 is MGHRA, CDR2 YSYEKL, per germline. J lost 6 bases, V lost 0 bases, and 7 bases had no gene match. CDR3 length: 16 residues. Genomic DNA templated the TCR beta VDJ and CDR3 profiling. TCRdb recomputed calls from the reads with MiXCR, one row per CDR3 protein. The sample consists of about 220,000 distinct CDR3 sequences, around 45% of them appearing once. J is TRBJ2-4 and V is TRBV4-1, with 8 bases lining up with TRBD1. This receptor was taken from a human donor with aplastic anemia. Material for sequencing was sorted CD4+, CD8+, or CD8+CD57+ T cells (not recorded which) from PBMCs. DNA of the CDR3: TGCGCCAGCAGCCAAGAAATTGGACAGGGAGGAAACATTCAGTACTTC. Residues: CASSQEIGQGGNIQYF.